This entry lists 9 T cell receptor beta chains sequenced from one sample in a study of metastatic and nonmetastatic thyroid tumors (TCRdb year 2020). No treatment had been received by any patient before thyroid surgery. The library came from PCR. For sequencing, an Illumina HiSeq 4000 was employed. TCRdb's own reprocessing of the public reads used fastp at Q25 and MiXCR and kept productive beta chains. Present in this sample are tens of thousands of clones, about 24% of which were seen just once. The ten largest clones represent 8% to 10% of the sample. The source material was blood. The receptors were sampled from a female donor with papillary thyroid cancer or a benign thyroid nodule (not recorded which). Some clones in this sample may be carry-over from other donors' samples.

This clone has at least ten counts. In DNA form, the CDR3 reads TGTGCCAGCAGCTTAATTGGCTATGAGCAGTTCTTC. Protein sequence: CASSLIGYEQFF. The chain links TRBV7-2 to TRBJ2-1, with D hard to call. In germline, CDR1 is SGHTA, CDR2 FQGNSA. The CDR3 has 12 amino acids. V dropped 2 bases and J dropped 8 bases, with 7 bases sitting between them.

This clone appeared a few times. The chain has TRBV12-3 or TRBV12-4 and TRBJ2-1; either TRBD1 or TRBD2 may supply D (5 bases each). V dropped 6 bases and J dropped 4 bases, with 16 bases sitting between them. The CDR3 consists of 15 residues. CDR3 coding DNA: TGTGCCAGCAGACCCGGGACCAATTATTACAATGAGCAGTTCTTC. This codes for CASRPGTNYYNEQFF.

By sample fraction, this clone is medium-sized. CDR3 bases: TGTGCCAGCAGTCCGAGGGGGGGACAGCCGGGCACCGGGGAGCTGTTTTTT. Translated, it gives CASSPRGGQPGTGELFF. The chain uses TRBV6-4 and TRBJ2-2; perhaps D is TRBD1 or TRBD2 (7 bases each). CDR3 length equals 17 residues. CDR1 is MRHNA and CDR2 is SNTAGT in the germline V gene. Trimming left V 5 bases short and J 4 bases short, with 20 bases between.

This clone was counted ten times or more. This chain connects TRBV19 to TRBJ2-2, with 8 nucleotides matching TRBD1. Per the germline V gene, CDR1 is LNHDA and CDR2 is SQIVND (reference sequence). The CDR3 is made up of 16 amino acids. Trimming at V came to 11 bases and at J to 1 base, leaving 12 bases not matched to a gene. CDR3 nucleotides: TGTGCCTCCAAACCTGGCGGGACAGGGAACACCGGGGAGCTGTTTTTT. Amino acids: CASKPGGTGNTGELFF.

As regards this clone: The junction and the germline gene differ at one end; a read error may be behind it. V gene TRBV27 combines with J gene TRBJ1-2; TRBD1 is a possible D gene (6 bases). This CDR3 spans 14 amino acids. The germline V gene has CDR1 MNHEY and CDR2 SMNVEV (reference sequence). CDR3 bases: TGTGCCAGCGCCCGGGACGACGGGGGCTATTGCTACACCTTC. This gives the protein CASARDDGGYCYTF.

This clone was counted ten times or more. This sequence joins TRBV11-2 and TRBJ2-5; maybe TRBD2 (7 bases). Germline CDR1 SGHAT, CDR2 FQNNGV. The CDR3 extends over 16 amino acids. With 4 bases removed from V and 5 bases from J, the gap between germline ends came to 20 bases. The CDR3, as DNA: TGTGCCAGCAGCTCCGCCGGAGGGGGGGCTGGGGAGACCCAGTACTTC. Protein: CASSSAGGGAGETQYF.

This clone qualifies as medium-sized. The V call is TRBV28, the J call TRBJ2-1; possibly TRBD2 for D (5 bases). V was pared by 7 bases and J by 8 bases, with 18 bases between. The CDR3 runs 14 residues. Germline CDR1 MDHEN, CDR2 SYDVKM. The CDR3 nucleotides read TGTGCCAGCAAGGTAGGGTACGGGATATATGAGCAGTTCTTC. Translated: CASKVGYGIYEQFF.

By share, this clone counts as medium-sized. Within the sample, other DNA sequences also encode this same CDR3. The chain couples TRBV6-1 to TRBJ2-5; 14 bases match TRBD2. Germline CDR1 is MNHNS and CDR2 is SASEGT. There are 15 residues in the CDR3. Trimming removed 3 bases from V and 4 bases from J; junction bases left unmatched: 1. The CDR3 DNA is TGTGCCAGCAGTGAGACTAGCGGGGGGGCAGAGACCCAGTACTTC. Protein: CASSETSGGAETQYF.

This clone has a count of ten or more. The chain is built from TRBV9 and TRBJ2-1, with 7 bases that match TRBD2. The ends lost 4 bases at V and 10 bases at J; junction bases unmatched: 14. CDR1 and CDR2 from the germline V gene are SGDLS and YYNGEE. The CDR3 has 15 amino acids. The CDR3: CASSPQPTSEREQFF. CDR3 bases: TGTGCCAGCAGCCCCCAACCCACTAGCGAACGGGAGCAGTTCTTC.